This is a list of T cell receptor beta chains from one sample in a study of T cell repertoires in cytomegalovirus infection. TCRdb re-called the reads through MiXCR, storing one row per CDR3 protein. There are about 920,000 distinct CDR3 sequences in the sample; 30% to 40% occur only once, and around 15% lies in the top ten. These receptors' antigens are unknown. The sample here was cultured CD8+ T cells from PBMCs, taken from culture after CMV antigen stimulation. These receptor sequences come from a human donor in good health (CMV status not recorded). Some clones in this sample may be carry-over from other donors' samples. Both conserved end residues are part of each CDR3. The D gene is left open where the match is weak. Some rows mark clone size as missing; the rest say once, few, many or name a class of expanded clone.

D gene	V gene	clone size	J gene	CDR3 protein	CDR3 DNA
-	TRBV6-1	-	TRBJ1-3	CASSPGRGYSGNTIYF	TGTGCCAGCAGTCCCGGAAGGGGTTACTCTGGAAACACCATATATTTT
-	TRBV2	-	TRBJ2-7	CASPSRAAYEQYF	TGTGCCAGCCCTTCCCGGGCGGCCTACGAGCAGTACTTC
-	TRBV19	many	TRBJ1-1	CASSINRRGSNTEAFF	TGTGCCAGTAGTATCAATCGTAGGGGAAGCAACACTGAAGCTTTCTTT
-	TRBV6-1	once	TRBJ2-1	CANSPDSYNEQFF	TGTGCCAACAGTCCTGACAGCTACAATGAGCAGTTCTTC
-	TRBV4-1	-	TRBJ1-5	CASSQDNPSNQPQHF	TGTGCCAGCAGCCAAGACAACCCTAGCAATCAGCCCCAGCATTTT
TRBD1	TRBV27	-	TRBJ1-1	CASSWDRAAEAFF	TGTGCCAGCAGTTGGGACAGGGCAGCTGAAGCTTTCTTT
TRBD2	TRBV19	few	TRBJ2-1	CASSIDQGGRVKFF	TGTGCCAGTAGTATAGATCAGGGAGGGAGAGTGAAGTTCTTC
-	TRBV12-3/TRBV12-4	many	TRBJ1-5	CASSPRDSYSNQPQHF	TGTGCCAGCAGTCCTCGGGACTCTTATAGCAATCAGCCCCAGCATTTT
TRBD1	TRBV19	few	TRBJ2-1	CASSPEGQGTYNEQFF	TGTGCCAGTAGTCCCGAGGGACAGGGGACGTACAATGAGCAGTTCTTC
-	TRBV20-1	few	TRBJ2-1	CSAQGLGSYNEQFF	TGCAGTGCCCAGGGGTTGGGGTCCTACAATGAGCAGTTCTTC
-	TRBV12-3/TRBV12-4	many	TRBJ1-5	CASSLRRDFGNQPQHF	TGTGCCAGCAGTTTAAGGCGAGACTTCGGCAATCAGCCCCAGCATTTT
-	TRBV7-3	-	TRBJ2-7	CAGSLEEGSSYEQYF	TGTGCCGGCAGCTTAGAGGAGGGGAGCTCCTACGAGCAGTACTTC
-	TRBV19	-	TRBJ1-1	CASTLRRGPLPDTETFF	TGTGCCAGTACCCTTCGGAGGGGACCTTTACCGGACACTGAAACTTTCTTT
TRBD1	TRBV7-6	-	TRBJ1-3	CASSSKPAGTGSDTIYF	TGTGCCAGCAGCTCCAAGCCTGCAGGGACAGGGTCAGACACCATATATTTT
-	TRBV6-1	-	TRBJ2-1	CASSEILPGGIGNELFF	TGTGCCAGCAGTGAAATACTCCCAGGGGGGATAGGCAATGAGCTGTTCTTC
-	TRBV7-9	few	TRBJ2-3	CASSPDSDTQYF	TGTGCCAGCAGCCCGGACAGCGATACGCAGTATTTT
TRBD1	TRBV27	few	TRBJ2-5	CASRVGQGVQETQYF	TGTGCCAGCAGGGTAGGGCAGGGGGTCCAAGAGACCCAGTACTTC
TRBD1	TRBV7-8	-	TRBJ2-2	CASTTGGSTGELIF	TGTGCCAGCACGACAGGGGGCAGCACCGGGGAGCTGATTTTT
-	TRBV27	-	TRBJ2-2	CASRSQGYTGELFF	TGTGCCAGCCGCTCTCAGGGGTACACCGGGGAGCTGTTTTTT
TRBD1	TRBV7-9	many	TRBJ1-2	CASSFGTGTDGYTF	TGTGCCAGCAGCTTCGGGACAGGGACTGATGGCTACACCTTC
TRBD1	TRBV10-3	-	TRBJ2-7	CAISESTGAYEQYF	TGTGCCATCAGTGAGTCGACAGGGGCCTACGAGCAGTACTTC
TRBD1	TRBV6-8	-	TRBJ2-7	CASVEGTGGYEQYF	TGTGCCAGCGTCGAGGGGACAGGGGGTTACGAGCAGTACTTC
-	TRBV7-8	few	TRBJ1-2	CASSLDFTNYGYTF	TGTGCCAGCAGCTTAGATTTCACCAACTATGGCTACACCTTC
-	TRBV4-1	few	TRBJ2-3	CASSQGAHRMRPDTQYF	TGCGCCAGCAGCCAAGGGGCACACAGGATGCGTCCAGATACGCAGTATTTT
-	TRBV14	-	TRBJ1-1	CASSQPVGNTEAFF	TGTGCCAGCAGTCAGCCAGTAGGAAACACTGAAGCTTTCTTT
-	TRBV12-3/TRBV12-4	many	TRBJ1-1	CASSNRPPGVNTEAFF	TGTGCCAGCAGTAACAGGCCCCCGGGGGTGAACACTGAAGCTTTCTTT
TRBD1	TRBV20-1	few	TRBJ1-5	CSARDGTGSNQPQHF	TGCAGTGCTAGAGATGGGACAGGGAGCAATCAGCCCCAGCATTTT
-	TRBV7-6	few	TRBJ2-1	CASSSTRSSYNEQFF	TGTGCCAGCAGCTCTACCCGGAGCTCCTACAATGAGCAGTTCTTC
TRBD1	TRBV7-4	-	TRBJ2-1	CASSPHLQGAKYGNEQFF	TGTGCCAGCAGCCCCCACTTACAGGGGGCGAAGTATGGAAATGAGCAGTTCTTC
-	TRBV20-1	-	TRBJ1-1	CSAIPGTENEAFF	TGCAGTGCTATCCCCGGGACCGAAAATGAAGCTTTCTTT
TRBD1	TRBV4-1	-	TRBJ1-1	CASSHFGTGANTEAFF	TGCGCCAGCAGCCATTTCGGGACAGGGGCGAACACTGAAGCTTTCTTT
-	TRBV15	-	TRBJ1-5	CATSENRQSNQPQHF	TGTGCCACCAGCGAGAATCGACAGTCGAATCAGCCCCAGCATTTT
-	TRBV5-5	-	TRBJ2-1	CASSLDGGTDEQFF	TGTGCCAGCAGCTTGGATGGCGGGACGGATGAGCAGTTCTTC
-	TRBV7-8	-	TRBJ1-1	CASSLVMGSTEAFF	TGTGCCAGCAGCTTAGTGATGGGGAGCACTGAAGCTTTCTTT
-	TRBV6-4	-	TRBJ1-2	CASSEGGPRYGYTF	TGTGCCAGCAGTGAGGGGGGTCCCCGGTATGGCTACACCTTC
-	TRBV7-2	many	TRBJ1-2	CASSFPGGLGYTF	TGTGCCAGCAGCTTTCCTGGGGGATTAGGCTACACCTTC
TRBD1	TRBV27	few	TRBJ2-7	CASSLRGPIYEQYF	TGTGCCAGCAGTTTGAGGGGGCCCATATACGAGCAGTACTTC
-	TRBV6-5	few	TRBJ2-5	CASSYELKETQYF	TGTGCCAGCAGTTACGAGCTCAAAGAGACCCAGTACTTC
-	TRBV7-9	few	TRBJ1-1	CASSKGFQQGNTEAFF	TGTGCCAGCAGTAAAGGGTTCCAGCAGGGAAACACTGAAGCTTTCTTT
TRBD1	TRBV7-6	many	TRBJ1-1	CASSRTGGTEAFF	TGTGCCAGCAGCCGCACAGGGGGCACTGAAGCTTTCTTT
TRBD1	TRBV27	-	TRBJ1-6	CASSIRGRNNSPLHF	TGTGCCAGCAGCATCAGGGGGCGTAATAATTCACCCCTCCACTTT
-	TRBV6-5	once	TRBJ1-3	CASRSPGNTIYF	TGTGCCAGCAGGTCGCCGGGAAACACCATATATTTT
-	TRBV5-6	few	TRBJ1-4	CASSDSREKLFF	TGTGCCAGCAGCGACAGTCGGGAAAAACTGTTTTTT
-	TRBV7-2	many	TRBJ1-4	CASNTGGTHEKLFF	TGTGCCAGCAACACGGGGGGAACCCATGAAAAACTGTTTTTT
TRBD1	TRBV27	few	TRBJ1-6	CASSLLGQVLHSPLHF	TGTGCCAGCAGCCTTCTTGGACAGGTCCTACATTCACCCCTCCACTTT
TRBD2	TRBV13	many	TRBJ2-1	CASSLGLAGGRVGYNEQFF	TGTGCCAGCAGCTTAGGACTAGCGGGGGGACGGGTCGGGTACAATGAGCAGTTCTTC